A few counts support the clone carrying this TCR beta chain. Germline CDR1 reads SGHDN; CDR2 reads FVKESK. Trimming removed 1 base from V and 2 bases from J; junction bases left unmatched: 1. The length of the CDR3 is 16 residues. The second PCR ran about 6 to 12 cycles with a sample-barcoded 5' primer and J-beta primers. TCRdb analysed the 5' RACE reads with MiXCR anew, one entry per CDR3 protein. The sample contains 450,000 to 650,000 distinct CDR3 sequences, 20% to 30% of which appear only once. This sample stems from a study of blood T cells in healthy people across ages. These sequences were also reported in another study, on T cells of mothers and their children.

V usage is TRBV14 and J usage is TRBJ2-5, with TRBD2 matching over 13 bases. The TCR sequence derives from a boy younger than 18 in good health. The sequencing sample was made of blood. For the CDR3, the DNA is TGTGCCAGCAGCCAAGGACTAGCGGGGGGTCAAGAGACCCAGTACTTC. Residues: CASSQGLAGGQETQYF.